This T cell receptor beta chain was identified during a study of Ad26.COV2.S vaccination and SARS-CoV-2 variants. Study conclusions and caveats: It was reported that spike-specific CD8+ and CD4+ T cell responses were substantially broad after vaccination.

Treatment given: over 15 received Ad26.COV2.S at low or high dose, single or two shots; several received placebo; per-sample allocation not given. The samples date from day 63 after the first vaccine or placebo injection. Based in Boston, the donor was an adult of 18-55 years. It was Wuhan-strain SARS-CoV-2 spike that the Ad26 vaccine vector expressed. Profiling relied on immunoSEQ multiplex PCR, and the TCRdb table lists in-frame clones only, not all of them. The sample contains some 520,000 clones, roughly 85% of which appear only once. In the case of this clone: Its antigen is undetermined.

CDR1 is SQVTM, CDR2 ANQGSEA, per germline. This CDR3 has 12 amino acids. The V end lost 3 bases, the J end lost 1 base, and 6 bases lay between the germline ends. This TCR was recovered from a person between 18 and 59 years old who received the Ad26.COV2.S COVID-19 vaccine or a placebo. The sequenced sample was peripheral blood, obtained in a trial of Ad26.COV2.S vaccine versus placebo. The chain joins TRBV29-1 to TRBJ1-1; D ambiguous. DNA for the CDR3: TGCAGCGTTGACCCCGCGAACACTGAAGCTTTCTTT. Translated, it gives CSVDPANTEAFF. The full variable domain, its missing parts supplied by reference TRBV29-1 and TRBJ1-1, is SAVISQKPSRDICQRGTSLTIQCQVDSQVTMMFWYRQQPGQSLTLIATANQGSEATYESGFVIDKFPISRPNLTFSTLTVSNMSPEDSSIYLCSVDPANTEAFFGQGTRLTVV.